This T cell receptor beta chain was found in a study of blood T cells in healthy people across ages. Study results and limitations: The study regarded diversity estimates from one million T cells as underestimates.

This clonotype was seen a few times. Its matching antigen is unknown. The germline V gene encodes CDR1 LGHNA and CDR2 YSLEER. This CDR3 region has 14 residues. The germline V and J ends were trimmed by 0 bases and 5 bases, with 10 bases remaining between them. Through a sample-barcoded 5' primer and a J-beta primer mix, a second PCR was run for roughly 6 to 11 cycles. CDR3-containing paired-end reads numbering at least 2.5 million came from each sample. TCRdb redid the calling of the 5' RACE reads with MiXCR, one entry per CDR3 protein. There are roughly 1.9 million distinct CDR3 sequences in the sample; about two fifths occur only once, and 23% lies in the top ten. PBMCs were isolated at a quantity of at least 6.5 million per sample.

The V gene is TRBV4-3, the J gene TRBJ2-5; no firm D call. The sequence was obtained from a human donor in good health. Sequencing was carried out using blood. The CDR3 is CASSQEAQPETQYF. The CDR3 DNA follows: TGCGCCAGCAGCCAAGAGGCCCAACCGGAGACCCAGTACTTC.